What follows describes a single TCR beta chain. As handled by the study authors: For nucleated cells, counts were estimated from reference gene primer amplification. Profiling relied on immunoSEQ multiplex PCR, and the TCRdb table lists in-frame clones only, not all of them. From that table come the V and J calls and clone size; the DNA was used to work out D and trimming. Of over 300,000 clones listed, 90% were seen once; the top ten hold 6.5%. This entry is derived from a study of blood T cell repertoires in COVID-19. The wider study: The United States, Italy and Spain supplied acute and convalescent COVID-19 samples. Sources were T cells, B-cell-depleted T cells, or PBMCs; the material itself was cDNA or gDNA.

This CDR3 is 13 amino acids long. Germline V gene sequence: CDR1 MNHEY, CDR2 SVGEGT. The V and J ends lost 6 bases and 9 bases respectively, with 15 bases between them. The V call is TRBV6-2 or TRBV6-3, the J call TRBJ1-5; D is unclear. Sequenced sample: peripheral blood. This clonotype was sampled from a man aged 18 to 29 with active or convalescent COVID-19. The CDR3 region has the DNA TGTGCCAGCAGCCGGACTGATCAGTGGCCCCAGCATTTT. Translation gives CASSRTDQWPQHF.